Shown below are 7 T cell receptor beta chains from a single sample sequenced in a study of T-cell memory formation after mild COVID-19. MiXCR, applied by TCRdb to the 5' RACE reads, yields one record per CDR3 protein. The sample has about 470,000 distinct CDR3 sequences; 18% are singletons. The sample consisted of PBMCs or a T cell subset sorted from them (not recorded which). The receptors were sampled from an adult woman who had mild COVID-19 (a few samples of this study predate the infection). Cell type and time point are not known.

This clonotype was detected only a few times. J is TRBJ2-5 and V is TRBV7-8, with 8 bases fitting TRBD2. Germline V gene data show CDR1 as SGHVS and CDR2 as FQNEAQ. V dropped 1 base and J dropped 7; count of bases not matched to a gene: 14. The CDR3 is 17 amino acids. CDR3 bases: TGTGCCAGCAGCTTAGGAAGCGGGGGCGCCTCGGGTCGGACCCAGTACTTC. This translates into CASSLGSGGASGRTQYF.

In DNA, the CDR3 is TGTGCCAGCAAGGGGACACTGAAGTCCAATGAGCAGTTCTTC. Protein: CASKGTLKSNEQFF. This sequence joins TRBV27 and TRBJ2-1, with a tentative D call TRBD1 (6 bases). V shed 7 bases and J shed 6 bases, with 16 bases lying between them. The CDR3 extends over 14 amino acids. Germline lookup yields CDR1 MNHEY and CDR2 SMNVEV (reference sequence).

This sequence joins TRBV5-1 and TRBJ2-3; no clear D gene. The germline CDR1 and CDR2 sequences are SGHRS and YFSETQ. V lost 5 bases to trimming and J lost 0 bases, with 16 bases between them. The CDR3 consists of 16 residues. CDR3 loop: CASSFGSTQSTDTQYF. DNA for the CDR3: TGCGCCAGCAGTTTCGGGTCAACCCAAAGCACAGATACGCAGTATTTT. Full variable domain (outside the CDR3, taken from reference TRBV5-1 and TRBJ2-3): KAGVTQTPRYLIKTRGQQVTLSCSPISGHRSVSWYQQTPGQGLQFLFEYFSETQRNKGNFPGRFSGRQFSNSRSEMNVSTLELGDSALYLCASSFGSTQSTDTQYFGPGTRLTVL.

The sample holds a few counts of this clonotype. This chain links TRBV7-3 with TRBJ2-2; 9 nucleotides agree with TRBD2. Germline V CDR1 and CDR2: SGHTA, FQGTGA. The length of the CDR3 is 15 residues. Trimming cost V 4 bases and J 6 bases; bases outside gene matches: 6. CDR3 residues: CASSSRIAGAGELFF. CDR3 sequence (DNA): TGTGCCAGCAGCTCCAGGATAGCGGGAGCCGGGGAGCTGTTTTTT.

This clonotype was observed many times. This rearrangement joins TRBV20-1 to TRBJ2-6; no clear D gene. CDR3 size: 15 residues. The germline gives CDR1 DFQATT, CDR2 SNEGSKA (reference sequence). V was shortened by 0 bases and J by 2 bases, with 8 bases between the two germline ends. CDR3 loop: CSAREGGAGANVLTF. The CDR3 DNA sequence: TGCAGTGCTAGAGAAGGCGGAGCTGGGGCCAACGTCCTGACTTTC.

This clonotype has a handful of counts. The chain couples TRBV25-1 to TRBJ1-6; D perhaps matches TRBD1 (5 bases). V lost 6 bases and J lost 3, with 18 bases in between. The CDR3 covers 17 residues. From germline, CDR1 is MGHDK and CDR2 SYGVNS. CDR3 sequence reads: CASRPGLGALYNSPLHF. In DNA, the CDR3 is TGTGCCAGCAGGCCCGGGCTAGGGGCGCTCTATAATTCACCCCTCCACTTT.

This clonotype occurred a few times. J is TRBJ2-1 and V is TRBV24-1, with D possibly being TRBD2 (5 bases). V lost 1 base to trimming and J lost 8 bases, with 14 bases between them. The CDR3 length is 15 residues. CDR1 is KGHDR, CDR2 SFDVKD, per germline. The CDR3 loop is CATSDFVLGRDEQFF. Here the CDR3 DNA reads TGTGCCACCAGTGATTTTGTACTAGGGCGTGATGAGCAGTTCTTC.